This T cell receptor beta chain is drawn from a study of molecular identifiers for immune sequencing clone quantification. Background on the study: Replicates split RNA from approximately 22,000 or 94,000 naive CD8 cells five ways, and the researchers sequenced four portions.

TCRdb processed the PCR reads anew with MiXCR; each CDR3 protein has one entry. Among about 640,000 distinct CDR3 sequences listed, approximately 20% were seen once. CDR3 length equals 16 residues. Germline V CDR1 and CDR2: MNHNY, SVGAGI (reference sequence). V was cut by 5 bases and J by 3 bases, with 20 bases left in between. This clonotype was counted ten times or more. The gene calls are TRBV6-6 and TRBJ2-7, with TRBD2 as a possible D gene (6 bases). Specimen: naive CD8+ T cells from blood, with Jurkat cell RNA spiked in. Specified subset: FACS-sorted CD8+CD4-CCR7+CD45RA+ naive T cells. This clonotype originated in a human donor in good health. Some libraries in this study had Jurkat cell RNA spiked in. CDR3 nucleotide sequence: TGTGCCAGCAGTGACCGGGTCCTCGGGAGTATCTACGAGCAGTACTTC. Its translation is CASSDRVLGSIYEQYF.